The rows below give T cell receptor beta chains drawn from one sample of a study of response to subunit inactivated influenza vaccine. TCRdb reprocessed the RT-PCR reads with MiXCR, giving one entry per CDR3 protein. The sample has fewer than 250,000 distinct CDR3 sequences; 13% to 15% are singletons. This specimen consisted of CD8+ T cells sorted from PBMCs, obtained about 5 days after vaccination. The origin of the receptors is a man between 50 and 59 years old who received an inactivated influenza vaccine. The CDR3 runs from the conserved cysteine through the conserved F or W. The order of the fields is D gene, V gene, J gene, clone size, CDR3 protein, CDR3 DNA. D genes are given only for firm matches. Expanded clones get a size class; other rows say once, few or many, or leave the size out.

d_call: -
v_call: TRBV20-1
j_call: TRBJ2-5
clone_size: few
cdr3_aa: CSARSAGDFQETQYF
cdr3_nt: TGCAGTGCTAGATCGGCAGGGGATTTCCAAGAGACCCAGTACTTC

d_call: -
v_call: TRBV13
j_call: TRBJ2-7
clone_size: -
cdr3_aa: CASSFTGYEQYF
cdr3_nt: TGTGCCAGCAGCTTCACGGGATACGAGCAGTACTTC

d_call: TRBD2
v_call: TRBV5-1
j_call: TRBJ2-4
clone_size: few
cdr3_aa: CASSPTSGSGKNIQYF
cdr3_nt: TGCGCCAGCAGCCCCACTAGCGGGAGTGGCAAAAACATTCAGTACTTC

d_call: -
v_call: TRBV7-9
j_call: TRBJ2-7
clone_size: few
cdr3_aa: CASSFRGPYEQYF
cdr3_nt: TGTGCCAGCAGCTTCCGGGGACCCTACGAGCAGTACTTC

d_call: TRBD2
v_call: TRBV28
j_call: TRBJ2-1
clone_size: few
cdr3_aa: CASSFGTSSGNEQFF
cdr3_nt: TGTGCCAGCAGTTTCGGGACTAGCTCTGGGAATGAGCAGTTCTTC

d_call: -
v_call: TRBV4-3
j_call: TRBJ2-1
clone_size: -
cdr3_aa: CASSQEAGPRDNEQFF
cdr3_nt: TGCGCCAGCAGCCAAGAGGCTGGCCCGAGGGACAATGAGCAGTTCTTC

d_call: TRBD2
v_call: TRBV7-7
j_call: TRBJ2-2
clone_size: many
cdr3_aa: CASSQSTSAGVSTGELFF
cdr3_nt: TGTGCTAGCAGCCAATCCACTTCGGCGGGGGTTTCCACCGGGGAGCTGTTTTTT

d_call: -
v_call: TRBV4-3
j_call: TRBJ1-1
clone_size: few
cdr3_aa: CASSPGFSTEAFF
cdr3_nt: TGCGCCAGCAGCCCCGGGTTCTCAACTGAAGCTTTCTTT

d_call: TRBD1
v_call: TRBV7-9
j_call: TRBJ2-3
clone_size: many
cdr3_aa: CASSLRDREKNTQYF
cdr3_nt: TGTGCCAGCAGCTTAAGGGACAGGGAAAAGAATACGCAGTATTTT

d_call: -
v_call: TRBV15
j_call: TRBJ1-2
clone_size: few
cdr3_aa: CATSREDGYTF
cdr3_nt: TGTGCCACCAGCAGAGAGGATGGCTACACCTTC

d_call: TRBD2
v_call: TRBV28
j_call: TRBJ2-7
clone_size: many
cdr3_aa: CASSSFGGRQGEQYF
cdr3_nt: TGTGCCAGCAGCTCTTTCGGCGGGAGACAAGGCGAGCAGTACTTC

d_call: -
v_call: TRBV4-3
j_call: TRBJ2-5
clone_size: -
cdr3_aa: CASSQGTGTQETQYF
cdr3_nt: TGCGCCAGCAGCCAAGGAACTGGGACTCAAGAGACCCAGTACTTC

d_call: TRBD2
v_call: TRBV13
j_call: TRBJ2-3
clone_size: few
cdr3_aa: CASSLGLAEPTDTQYF
cdr3_nt: TGTGCCAGCAGCTTAGGACTAGCGGAACCCACAGATACGCAGTATTTT

d_call: TRBD2
v_call: TRBV9
j_call: TRBJ2-1
clone_size: -
cdr3_aa: CASSGPGLNPLSSYNEQFF
cdr3_nt: TGTGCCAGCAGCGGACCGGGACTAAACCCTTTGAGCTCCTACAATGAGCAGTTCTTC

d_call: -
v_call: TRBV5-1
j_call: TRBJ2-7
clone_size: few
cdr3_aa: CASLDEHYEQYF
cdr3_nt: TGCGCCAGCTTAGACGAGCACTACGAGCAGTACTTC

d_call: -
v_call: TRBV19
j_call: TRBJ1-5
clone_size: -
cdr3_aa: CASSIGPGGGQPQHF
cdr3_nt: TGTGCCAGTAGTATAGGACCCGGGGGCGGACAGCCCCAGCATTTT